What follows are 21 T cell receptor beta chains derived from one specimen sequenced in a study of blood T cell repertoires in COVID-19. Produced via immunoSEQ multiplex PCR; TCRdb's table is partial and in-frame only. Among 55,000 to 75,000 clones, approximately 90% were seen once, and the ten largest hold approximately 4%. Sequencing input: peripheral blood. The receptors were sampled from a human donor in a cohort sampled during active COVID-19.

This clone was counted a single time. V gene TRBV10-3 combines with J gene TRBJ2-1; 12 nucleotides line up with TRBD2. CDR3 size: 18 residues. V shed 0 bases and J 4 bases; nucleotides not matched to a gene: 7. The germline gives CDR1 ENHRY, CDR2 SYGVKD. The CDR3 here is CAISESTLAGGPYNEQFF. The DNA of the CDR3 is TGTGCCATCAGTGAGTCGACACTAGCGGGGGGCCCGTACAATGAGCAGTTCTTC.

V is TRBV19 and J is TRBJ2-5; TRBD2 matches 8 bases. V was pared by 2 bases and J by 6 bases, with 14 bases of the junction left unmatched. Looked up from germline, CDR1 is LNHDA and CDR2 is SQIVND (reference sequence). This CDR3 spans 17 amino acids. CDR3 amino acids: CASSIIPRAGGLKTQYF. The CDR3 DNA is TGTGCCAGTAGTATAATTCCCCGGGCGGGAGGTTTAAAGACCCAGTACTTC.

The rearrangement uses TRBV25-1 and TRBJ1-4, with 7 positions matching TRBD1. Germline CDR1 and CDR2: MGHDK and SYGVNS. The CDR3 loop spans 16 amino acids. Unmatched junction bases numbered 11, after V lost 4 bases and J lost 6 bases. For the CDR3, the DNA is TGTGCCAGCAGTGCGCTCTCAGACAGGGTCGATGAAAAACTGTTTTTT. Translation: CASSALSDRVDEKLFF.

On this clone: The sample has other DNA sequences that encode this CDR3 too. This chain joins TRBV5-1 and TRBJ2-7; TRBD1 matches 12 bases. CDR1 SGHRS and CDR2 YFSETQ come from the germline V gene. CDR3 size: 16 residues. With V trimmed by 3 bases and J by 7 bases, 11 bases remained unmatched. The CDR3 bases are TGCGCCAGCAGCTGGGACAGGGGGCGCCCCGGGGGGGAGCAGTACTTC. Its translation is CASSWDRGRPGGEQYF.

J is TRBJ2-7 and V is TRBV5-4; D call uncertain. Germline CDR1 SGHNT, CDR2 YYREEE (reference sequence). The CDR3 loop spans 13 amino acids. V gave up 4 bases and J gave up 3 bases, with 11 bases separating them. The CDR3 loop is CASSPGVGYEQYF. CDR3 bases: TGTGCCAGCAGCCCCGGAGTGGGCTACGAGCAGTACTTC.

This clone showed up just once. The chain recombines TRBV28 with TRBJ1-3; D gene ambiguous. Trimming shortened V by 6 bases and J by 1 base, and 10 bases separated the two germline ends. The CDR3 runs to 14 residues. Germline lookup yields CDR1 MDHEN and CDR2 SYDVKM. Written as DNA, the CDR3 is TGTGCCAGCAGGAGACGGGAGTCTGGAAACACCATATATTTT. This gives the protein CASRRRESGNTIYF.

The chain uses TRBV30 and TRBJ2-7; possible D gene TRBD1, 5 bases. Germline V gives CDR1 GTSNPN, CDR2 SVGIG (reference sequence). Trimming left V 0 bases short and J 3 bases short, with 15 bases between. The CDR3 is 15 residues long. CDR3 protein: CAWSVPWTSGYEQYF. Here the CDR3 DNA reads TGTGCCTGGAGTGTACCTTGGACATCAGGCTACGAGCAGTACTTC.

The gene calls are TRBV30 and TRBJ1-3, with D unclear. CDR1 is GTSNPN and CDR2 is SVGIG in the germline V gene (reference sequence). The length of the CDR3 is 14 residues. The ends were cut back, 2 bases at V and 8 bases at J, with 16 bases in the middle. The CDR3 DNA reads TGTGCCTGGAGTAATGTCTGGGCTACGGACACCATATATTTT. Translating gives CAWSNVWATDTIYF.

The V and J genes are TRBV7-8 and TRBJ2-5; 9 bases match TRBD1. Germline CDR1 SGHVS, CDR2 FQNEAQ. V was clipped by 5 bases and J by 3 bases; unmatched bases: 4. This CDR3 region has 14 residues. Here the CDR3 reads CASSPGQGEETQYF. Here the CDR3 DNA reads TGTGCCAGCAGCCCGGGACAGGGTGAAGAGACCCAGTACTTC.

This chain links TRBV28 with TRBJ1-1; possibly TRBD1 for D (5 bases). Trimming shortened V by 5 bases and J by 0 bases, and 13 bases separated the two germline ends. Germline CDR1 and CDR2: MDHEN and SYDVKM. The CDR3 loop spans 15 amino acids. DNA for the CDR3: TGTGCCAGCAGTACCTACAGGATAATGAACACTGAAGCTTTCTTT. Its protein is CASSTYRIMNTEAFF.

This clone is a singleton in its sample. The rearrangement joins TRBV5-1 to TRBJ2-7; no firm D call. Trimming stripped 7 bases from V and 5 bases from J, with 13 bases between. CDR3 length: 12 residues. Germline lookup yields CDR1 SGHRS and CDR2 YFSETQ. In nucleotides, the CDR3 is TGCGCCAGCGCCCTGGTTGGCCACGAGCAGTACTTC. Its translation: CASALVGHEQYF.

The rearrangement joins TRBV6-6 to TRBJ2-7; perhaps TRBD1 as D (5 bases). Trimming left V 6 bases short and J 0 bases short, with 15 bases between. Germline assignment: CDR1 MNHNY and CDR2 SVGAGI (reference sequence). This CDR3 contains 15 residues. The CDR3 loop reads CASSPARVYSYEQYF. The CDR3 bases are TGTGCCAGCAGCCCAGCCAGGGTCTACTCCTACGAGCAGTACTTC.

This clone appeared once. J is TRBJ1-2 and V is TRBV6-2 or TRBV6-3; no clear D. The CDR3 extends over 14 amino acids. Between the trimmed V and J ends, which lost 2 bases and 1 base, there was a span of 8 bases. In germline, CDR1 is MNHEY, CDR2 SVGEGT. The CDR3 here is CASSYAESNYGYTF. The CDR3 region has the DNA TGTGCCAGCAGTTACGCCGAGAGTAACTATGGCTACACCTTC.

This rearrangement joins TRBV3-1 (or the pseudogene TRBV3-2) to TRBJ2-1; 14 nucleotides line up with TRBD2. Germline V gene data show CDR1 as LGHDT and CDR2 as YNNKEL (reference sequence). There are 16 residues in the CDR3. J was trimmed by 5 bases and V by 1 base; bases with no gene match: 1. The CDR3 loop reads CASSQGLAGGDNEQFF. The CDR3 DNA is TGTGCCAGCAGCCAAGGACTAGCGGGGGGGGACAATGAGCAGTTCTTC.

The CDR3 DNA reads as TGTGCCAGCAGTTTAGCGGGAGGGGGAGAGACCCAGTACTTC. Protein: CASSLAGGGETQYF. This chain links TRBV28 with TRBJ2-5; 9 nucleotides align to TRBD2. The CDR3 contains 14 residues. Germline V CDR1 and CDR2: MDHEN, SYDVKM. The junction had 2 bases not matched to a gene; V was cut back by 2 bases and J by 4 bases.

This clone has just a few counts. The V and J genes are TRBV28 and TRBJ1-5, with D possibly being TRBD1 (5 bases). Trimming removed 3 bases at V and 6 bases at J, with 9 bases between. Germline V gene sequence: CDR1 MDHEN, CDR2 SYDVKM. The CDR3 sequence is 13 residues long. The CDR3 bases are TGTGCCAGCAGTTTCGGGGGACCTCAGCCCCAGCATTTT. Protein: CASSFGGPQPQHF.

Worth noting for this clone: The junction shows a germline mismatch at one end, possibly a read error. This chain joins TRBV2 and TRBJ2-1; 7 positions agree with TRBD2. CDR3 length: 10 residues. Germline V gene data show CDR1 as SNHLY and CDR2 as FYNNEI. This chain's CDR3 is CARNSGVRVF. CDR3 coding DNA: TGTGCCAGAAACAGCGGGGTCCGCGTCTTC. The whole variable domain, remainder taken from reference TRBV2 and TRBJ2-1, is EPEVTQTPSHQVTQMGQEVILRCVPISNHLYFYWYRQILGQKVEFLVSFYNNEISEKSEIFDDQFSVERPDGSNFTLKIRSTKLEDSAMYFCARNSGVRVFGPGTRLTVL.

The V call is TRBV5-6, the J call TRBJ1-3, with a possible D match to TRBD1 (6 bases). The V end was cut by 3 bases, the J end by 2 bases, with 18 bases between. The germline V gene encodes CDR1 SGHDT and CDR2 YYEEEE. This CDR3 spans 17 amino acids. Here the CDR3 DNA reads TGTGCCAGCAGCTCCCTTCCGGGACATCTAACTGGAAACACCATATATTTT. Translating gives CASSSLPGHLTGNTIYF.

This sequence joins TRBV9 and TRBJ1-6, with D possibly TRBD1 on 5 matching bases. CDR1 is SGDLS and CDR2 is YYNGEE in the germline V gene. CDR3 length: 14 amino acids. CDR3 nucleotide sequence: TGTGCTACTGCTACAGGCGCGGATAATTCACCCCTCCACTTT. Its translation: CATATGADNSPLHF.

This rearrangement joins TRBV4-3 to TRBJ1-5; tentatively, D is TRBD1 (5 bases). The CDR3 consists of 13 residues. Trimming removed 1 base from V and 10 bases from J, with 11 bases in between. Germline V gene lookup returns CDR1 LGHNA and CDR2 YSLEER. CDR3 DNA sequence: TGCGCCAGCAGCCAAGGGGGGGTGAGTCCCCAGCATTTT. It codes for CASSQGGVSPQHF.

The rearrangement links TRBV19 to TRBJ2-2; 7 bases map to TRBD2. Germline V lookup: CDR1 LNHDA, CDR2 SQIVND (reference sequence). The CDR3 has 15 residues. Trimming removed 3 bases from V and 5 bases from J; junction bases left unmatched: 6. The CDR3 DNA is TGTGCCAGTAGTATCGGCGGGAGAGGTACCGGGGAGCTGTTTTTT. Encoded protein: CASSIGGRGTGELFF.